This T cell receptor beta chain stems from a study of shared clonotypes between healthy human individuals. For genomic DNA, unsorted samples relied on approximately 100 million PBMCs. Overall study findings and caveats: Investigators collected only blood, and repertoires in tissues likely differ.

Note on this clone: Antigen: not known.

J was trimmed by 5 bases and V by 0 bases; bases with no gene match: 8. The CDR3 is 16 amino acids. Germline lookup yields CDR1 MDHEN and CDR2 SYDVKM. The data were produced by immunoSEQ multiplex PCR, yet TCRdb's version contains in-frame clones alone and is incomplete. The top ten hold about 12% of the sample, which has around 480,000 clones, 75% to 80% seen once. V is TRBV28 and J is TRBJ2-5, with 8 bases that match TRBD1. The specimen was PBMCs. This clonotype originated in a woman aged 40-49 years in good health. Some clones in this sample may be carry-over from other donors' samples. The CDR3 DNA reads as TGTGCCAGCAGTTTATGGGCAGGGGGCGCGGGGGAGACCCAGTACTTC. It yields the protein CASSLWAGGAGETQYF.